This TCR beta chain was observed in a study of a mutant IDH1 vaccine in newly diagnosed glioma. Study-wide context: Earlier care involved radiotherapy, temozolomide, or both, and the majority received both.

Whole-study findings and limits: Vaccination elicited immune responses in around 93% of patients. With respect to changes in top peripheral T cell clonotypes, pseudoprogression seemed unrelated.

Sequenced by immunoSEQ multiplex PCR; TCRdb stores in-frame clones only, minus some. Here the sample spans around 30,000 clones, 65% to 80% being singletons. The germline V gene has CDR1 SGHNT and CDR2 YENEEA. V was pared by 7 bases and J by 0 bases, with 7 bases between. CDR3 length: 13 residues. Points on this clone: The antigen remains undetermined.

The sample's time point: baseline, week 1 (first vaccination visit). Treatment defined: pre-vaccination baseline after standard-of-care therapy. Each of the donors came in with new WHO grade 3 or 4 astrocytomas that were IDH1-mutant and ATRX-lost. The sequence was obtained from a man aged 45-65 years with glioma. Some clones in this sample may be carry-over from other donors' samples. Material: peripheral blood mononuclear cells (PBMCs), obtained from a glioma patient treated with radiotherapy, temozolomide or both. The rearrangement joins TRBV11-3 to TRBJ1-3, with unresolved D. In DNA, the CDR3 is TGTGCCAGCACCTGGGACTCTGGAAACACCATATATTTT. The encoded protein is CASTWDSGNTIYF.